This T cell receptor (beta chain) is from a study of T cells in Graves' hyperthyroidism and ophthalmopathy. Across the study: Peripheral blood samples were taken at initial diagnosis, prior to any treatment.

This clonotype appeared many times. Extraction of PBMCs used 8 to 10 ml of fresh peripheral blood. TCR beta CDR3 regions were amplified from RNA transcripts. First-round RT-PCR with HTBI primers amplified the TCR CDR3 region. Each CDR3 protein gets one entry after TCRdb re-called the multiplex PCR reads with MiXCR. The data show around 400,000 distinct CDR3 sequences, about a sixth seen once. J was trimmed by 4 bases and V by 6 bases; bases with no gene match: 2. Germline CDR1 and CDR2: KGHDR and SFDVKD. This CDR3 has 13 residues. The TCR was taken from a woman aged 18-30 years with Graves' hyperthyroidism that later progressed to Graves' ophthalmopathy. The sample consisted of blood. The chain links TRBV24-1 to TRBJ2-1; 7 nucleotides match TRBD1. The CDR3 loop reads CATSNRGYNEQFF. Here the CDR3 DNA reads TGTGCCACCAGTAACAGGGGTTACAATGAGCAGTTCTTC.